The clone carrying this T cell receptor beta chain has only one observation. This specimen comes from a study of blood T cell repertoires in COVID-19. Germline V gene sequence: CDR1 SGHNT, CDR2 YYREEE (reference sequence). There are 14 residues in the CDR3. Trimming removed 3 bases from V and 3 bases from J; junction bases left unmatched: 2. The table came from immunoSEQ multiplex PCR; TCRdb's copy has only in-frame clones and leaves some out. The repertoire consists of over 100,000 clones, with roughly 85% occurring once and the leading ten covering approximately 18%. The chain carries TRBV5-4 and TRBJ2-3; 9 bases are shared with TRBD2. The origin of this receptor is a woman aged 55-70 years with acute or convalescent COVID-19. Source material: peripheral blood. CDR3 sequence reads: CASSSSGVTDTQYF. CDR3 in DNA: TGTGCCAGCAGCTCTAGCGGGGTAACAGATACGCAGTATTTT.